Each of the 12 T cell receptor beta chains below was sequenced from the same sample in a study of T cells in tuberculosis. Sequenced by immunoSEQ multiplex PCR; TCRdb stores in-frame clones only, minus some. The sample carries approximately 30,000 clones, 70% to 90% recorded once. Time point described: new active TB diagnosis, blood taken before or within 7 days of starting treatment. The sample in question was PBMCs, obtained at tuberculosis diagnosis. The receptors were sampled from an adult with tuberculosis.

The gene calls are TRBV9 and TRBJ1-1; 8 bases are a match to TRBD1. The germline CDR1 and CDR2 sequences are SGDLS and YYNGEE. This CDR3 contains 16 residues. V lost 4 bases and J lost 5; bases outside the gene matches: 13. CDR3 amino acids: CASSTRLTGEGTEAFF. The CDR3 nucleotides are TGTGCCAGCAGCACAAGATTGACAGGGGAAGGAACTGAAGCTTTCTTT.

The genes are TRBV10-3 and TRBJ1-2, with 7 positions matching TRBD1. From germline, CDR1 is ENHRY and CDR2 SYGVKD. The CDR3 extends over 14 amino acids. V lost 4 bases and J lost 7; bases outside the gene matches: 9. As DNA, the CDR3 is TGTGCCATCAGTGGGCCACAGGGGTCGGGTGGCTACACCTTC. It is translated as CAISGPQGSGGYTF.

In DNA form, the CDR3 reads TGCAGCGAGGGACAGGGGGTCGGTGGCTACACCTTC. This gives the protein CSEGQGVGGYTF. The chain links TRBV29-1 to TRBJ1-2; 11 positions agree with TRBD1. CDR1 and CDR2 (germline): SQVTM, ANQGSEA. J gave up 7 bases and V 7 bases, and 5 bases lay outside the gene matches. The CDR3 totals 12 residues.

The chain couples TRBV7-3 to TRBJ2-1; TRBD2 matches at 8 bases. The CDR3 totals 15 residues. Germline CDR1 reads SGHTA; CDR2 reads FQGTGA. V shed 5 bases, J shed 4 bases, and the junction held 7 bases outside the gene matches. CDR3 in DNA: TGTGCCAGCAGCGTCGAGGGACTAGGATACAATGAGCAGTTCTTC. Amino acid sequence: CASSVEGLGYNEQFF.

CDR3 bases: TGTGCCAGCAGCGGGACAGGGGACGAGCAGTACTTC. Its translation: CASSGTGDEQYF. The V and J genes are TRBV9 and TRBJ2-7, with 9 positions matching TRBD1. This CDR3 comprises 12 residues. The germline gives CDR1 SGDLS, CDR2 YYNGEE. Trimming took 3 bases from V and 5 from J; bases not matched to a gene: 0.

This clone has just a few counts. The DNA of the CDR3 is TGCGCCAGCAGCCAAAACCTCCGGGACATAAACTCCTACGAGCAGTACTTC. It translates to CASSQNLRDINSYEQYF. V and J are TRBV4-3 and TRBJ2-7, with D maybe TRBD1 (6 bases). CDR3 length: 17 amino acids. Germline-derived CDR1 and CDR2 are LGHNA and YSLEER. The V and J ends lost 2 bases and 0 bases respectively, with 17 bases between them.

A note on this clone: One end of the junction is discordant with germline, which a read error may explain. This CDR3 reads CASSRGRGTNGYTF. The DNA for the CDR3 is TGTGCAAGCAGCCGAGGCAGGGGAACGAATGGCTACACCTTC. This chain joins TRBV6-5 and TRBJ1-2, with a possible D match to TRBD1 (6 bases). CDR1 and CDR2 from the germline V gene are MNHEY and SVGAGI. This CDR3 spans 14 amino acids.

This chain links TRBV19 with TRBJ1-3, with 7 positions matching TRBD1. After removal of 1 base from V and 2 bases from J, the junction contained 2 bases not matched to a gene. The V gene's germline CDR1 is LNHDA and CDR2 SQIVND (reference sequence). This CDR3 has 15 amino acids. In DNA, the CDR3 is TGTGCCAGTAGTATAGGACAGGGCACTGGAAACACCATATATTTT. Translated: CASSIGQGTGNTIYF. Based on the CDR3 plus reference TRBV19 and TRBJ1-3, the full variable domain is DGGITQSPKYLFRKEGQNVTLSCEQNLNHDAMYWYRQDPGQGLRLIYYSQIVNDFQKGDIAEGYSVSREKKESFPLTVTSAQKNPTAFYLCASSIGQGTGNTIYFGEGSWLTVV.

The genes are TRBV4-1 and TRBJ1-1, with no clear D. The CDR3 runs to 15 residues. Trimming removed 0 bases at V and 5 bases at J, with 13 bases between. Germline V gene lookup returns CDR1 MGHRA and CDR2 YSYEKL. Here the CDR3 DNA reads TGCGCCAGCAGCCAAGATCGTCTAGGTGGTACTGAAGCTTTCTTT. As protein: CASSQDRLGGTEAFF.

This clone showed up just a few times. This sequence joins TRBV10-2 and TRBJ2-3, with 8 bases matching TRBD2. The CDR3 has 15 amino acids. Germline V gene data show CDR1 as WSHSY and CDR2 as SAAADI. V shed 2 bases, J shed 4 bases, and the junction held 5 bases outside the gene matches. The chain's CDR3 is CASSEGAGAADTQYF. The CDR3 DNA follows: TGCGCCAGCAGTGAGGGAGCGGGAGCGGCAGATACGCAGTATTTT.

The chain employs TRBV20-1 and TRBJ1-2; D perhaps matches TRBD1 (5 bases). The V and J ends lost 2 bases and 7 bases respectively, with 8 bases between them. CDR1 DFQATT and CDR2 SNEGSKA come from the germline V gene (reference sequence). This CDR3 contains 11 residues. This CDR3 is CSARMGLGYTF. As DNA, the CDR3 is TGCAGTGCTAGAATGGGGCTTGGCTACACCTTC.

The chain recombines TRBV28 with TRBJ1-5; possibly TRBD1 for D (5 bases). The germline CDR1 and CDR2 sequences are MDHEN and SYDVKM. The CDR3 is 14 amino acids. V was clipped by 2 bases and J by 5 bases, with 10 bases between them. The CDR3 nucleotides are TGTGCCAGCAGTTTAGACCAGGGTCATCAGCCCCAGCATTTT. It translates to CASSLDQGHQPQHF.